This TCR beta chain was found in a study of blood T cell repertoires in COVID-19. Study-level information: From the United States, Italy and Spain came samples of acute and convalescent COVID-19. PBMCs, B-cell-depleted T cells, or T cells were the source of the cDNA or gDNA that made up the material.

Trimming pared 6 bases from V and 2 bases from J, leaving 17 bases between. Germline assignment: CDR1 MNHEY and CDR2 SVGAGI. The CDR3 is 15 amino acids. Under the authors' procedure: Reference gene primer amplification yielded estimated nucleated cell counts. Assay: immunoSEQ multiplex PCR; the TCRdb copy retains only in-frame clones and omits some. V, J and clone size are those of that table, while D and trimming were read from the DNA. The sample lists about 270,000 clones; about 89% were seen once. The chain recombines TRBV6-5 with TRBJ2-7; tentatively, D is TRBD2 (5 bases). The source material was peripheral blood. The receptor comes from a man in his forties with active or convalescent COVID-19. The CDR3 DNA is TGTGCCAGCAGCGTCGAGGAGGCAGGCGCCTACGAGCAGTACTTC. This sequence encodes CASSVEEAGAYEQYF.